Below are 21 T cell receptor beta chains sequenced from a single sample in a study of cytomegalovirus exposure and HLA in healthy donors. The primer mix had 60 Vbeta and 13 Jbeta primers. Some clones are missing from TCRdb's copy, which holds only in-frame ones; the method was immunoSEQ multiplex PCR. Here the sample spans approximately 59,000 clones, roughly two thirds being singletons. Material for sequencing was PBMCs. The receptors shown here come from a man aged 30-40 years in good health and CMV-seronegative.

V is TRBV6-5 and J is TRBJ2-5, with a possible D match to TRBD2 (7 bases). Germline V lookup: CDR1 MNHEY, CDR2 SVGAGI. With 2 bases removed from V and 5 bases from J, the gap between germline ends came to 18 bases. The CDR3 spans 16 residues. The CDR3 DNA sequence: TGTGCCAGCAGTTACCCCTTGGGGGGGGGCCTGGAGACCCAGTACTTC. Translated: CASSYPLGGGLETQYF.

This chain uses TRBV19 with TRBJ2-7; possibly TRBD1 for D (6 bases). The V gene's germline CDR1 is LNHDA and CDR2 SQIVND (reference sequence). Trimming took 4 bases from V and 12 from J, leaving 16 bases between them. The CDR3 runs to 12 residues. The CDR3 DNA is TGTGCCAGTAGTACCCGGACAGCCATCTTGTACTTC. Protein sequence: CASSTRTAILYF.

The chain uses TRBV7-9 and TRBJ2-1; D perhaps matches TRBD2 (5 bases). The V end was cut by 3 bases, the J end by 7 bases, with 10 bases between. CDR1 SEHNR and CDR2 FQNEAQ come from the germline V gene (reference sequence). This CDR3 spans 13 amino acids. CDR3: CASSFSVGNEQFF. CDR3 DNA sequence: TGTGCCAGCAGCTTTAGCGTGGGAAATGAGCAGTTCTTC.

The chain uses TRBV7-9 and TRBJ2-2, with a weak D call TRBD2 (7 bases). V was clipped by 6 bases and J by 7 bases, with 18 bases between them. Germline V gene data show CDR1 as SEHNR and CDR2 as FQNEAQ (reference sequence). The CDR3 is 15 residues long. The CDR3 bases are TGTGCCAGCAGGACCGAAGGGGGGGGCTTCGGGGAGCTGTTTTTT. Translated: CASRTEGGGFGELFF. Drawing the rest from reference TRBV7-9 and TRBJ2-2, the complete variable domain is DTGVSQNPRHKITKRGQNVTFRCDPISEHNRLYWYRQTLGQGPEFLTYFQNEAQLEKSRLLSDRFSAERPKGSFSTLEIQRTEQGDSAMYLCASRTEGGGFGELFFGEGSRLTVL.

This clone appeared a few times. The V and J genes are TRBV6-1 and TRBJ2-5, with 7 bases fitting TRBD1. Losses at the gene ends were 5 bases for V and 1 base for J; bases not matched to a gene: 7. CDR3 length equals 15 residues. In germline, CDR1 is MNHNS, CDR2 SASEGT. DNA of the CDR3: TGTGCCAGCAGTAAGTCGGGACAGACCCAAGAGACCCAGTACTTC. It yields the protein CASSKSGQTQETQYF.

The chain couples TRBV9 to TRBJ2-5; D possibly corresponds to TRBD2 (5 bases). CDR3 size: 15 residues. Germline V CDR1 and CDR2: SGDLS, YYNGEE. Trimming removed 0 bases from V and 6 bases from J, with 15 bases in between. The CDR3 spells CASSVDSGSWQTQYF. The CDR3 nucleotides read TGTGCCAGCAGCGTAGACTCTGGGAGCTGGCAGACCCAGTACTTC.

This clone was observed a handful of times. In the same sample, other DNA sequences code for this CDR3. The chain is built from TRBV15 and TRBJ1-6, with D hard to call. Germline assignment: CDR1 LNHNV and CDR2 YYDKDF (reference sequence). The CDR3 is 14 residues long. With 6 bases removed from V and 1 base from J, the gap between germline ends came to 7 bases. Here the CDR3 DNA reads TGTGCCACCAGGGAGGGATCCTATAATTCACCCCTCCACTTT. This codes for CATREGSYNSPLHF. The full variable domain, with the rest looked up from reference TRBV15 and TRBJ1-6, is DAMVIQNPRYQVTQFGKPVTLSCSQTLNHNVMYWYQQKSSQAPKLLFHYYDKDFNNEADTPDNFQSRRPNTSFCFLDIRSPGLGDTAMYLCATREGSYNSPLHFGNGTRLTVT.

This clone was detected only a few times. The rearrangement uses TRBV5-1 and TRBJ1-5, with TRBD1 matching 8 bases. The length of the CDR3 is 17 residues. The ends lost 0 bases at V and 2 bases at J; junction bases unmatched: 7. Germline-derived CDR1 and CDR2 are SGHRS and YFSETQ. DNA for the CDR3: TGCGCCAGCAGCTTGGTCCAGGGGGCGTTCGGCAATCAGCCCCAGCATTTT. This gives the protein CASSLVQGAFGNQPQHF.

This clone was picked up one time. This rearrangement joins TRBV30 to TRBJ2-3; 9 positions agree with TRBD2. V was pared by 1 base and J by 2 bases, with 4 bases of the junction left unmatched. The germline CDR1 and CDR2 sequences are GTSNPN and SVGIG (reference sequence). This CDR3 is 15 amino acids long. The CDR3 reads CAWSGVAGATDTQYF. For the CDR3, the DNA is TGTGCCTGGAGTGGGGTAGCGGGAGCCACAGATACGCAGTATTTT.

The chain uses TRBV29-1 and TRBJ1-1; 8 bases are a match to TRBD1. With V trimmed by 7 bases and J by 0 bases, 7 bases remained unmatched. This CDR3 contains 14 residues. Germline CDR1 and CDR2: SQVTM and ANQGSEA. The CDR3 sequence is CSGQQGALNTEAFF. The CDR3 bases are TGCAGCGGACAGCAGGGGGCACTGAACACTGAAGCTTTCTTT.

The CDR3 region has the DNA TGTGCCAGCACCTCCAGCGGGGGTTACAATGAGCAGTTCTTC. Protein sequence: CASTSSGGYNEQFF. This chain joins TRBV7-2 and TRBJ2-1, with 8 bases fitting TRBD2. Trimming took 7 bases from V and 4 from J; bases not matched to a gene: 6. The CDR3 is 14 amino acids. The germline gives CDR1 SGHTA, CDR2 FQGNSA.

V usage is TRBV6-5 and J usage is TRBJ1-6, with 7 positions matching TRBD1. Germline CDR1 MNHEY, CDR2 SVGAGI. The CDR3 loop spans 15 amino acids. Trimming took 5 bases from V and 5 from J; bases not matched to a gene: 6. The CDR3 loop reads CASSLPGQNNSPLHF. The DNA for the CDR3 is TGTGCCAGCAGTCTTCCGGGACAGAATAATTCACCCCTCCACTTT.

This sequence joins TRBV6-4 and TRBJ2-1; D perhaps matches TRBD2 (6 bases). Looked up from germline, CDR1 is MRHNA and CDR2 is SNTAGT. Between the trimmed V and J ends, which lost 2 bases and 8 bases, there was a span of 19 bases. The CDR3 is 16 residues long. CDR3 bases: TGTGCCAGCAGTGACCGTAAGGGAACTGGGGAGGATGAGCAGTTCTTC. Its translation: CASSDRKGTGEDEQFF.

The chain joins TRBV19 to TRBJ2-1, with D possibly being TRBD2 (6 bases). Trimming removed 0 bases from V and 7 bases from J, with 7 bases in between. The CDR3 loop spans 13 amino acids. The germline CDR1 and CDR2 sequences are LNHDA and SQIVND (reference sequence). CDR3 DNA sequence: TGTGCCAGTAGTATAGATCGGGGGAATGAGCAGTTCTTC. Amino acid sequence: CASSIDRGNEQFF.

The chain is built from TRBV19 and TRBJ1-6, with 7 bases lining up with TRBD1. CDR3 length: 15 amino acids. The ends lost 4 bases at V and 5 bases at J; junction bases unmatched: 5. Germline V gene sequence: CDR1 LNHDA, CDR2 SQIVND (reference sequence). Here the CDR3 reads CASSNLGQNNSPLHF. CDR3 coding DNA: TGTGCCAGTAGTAACCTGGGACAGAATAATTCACCCCTCCACTTT.

This clone was detected a few times. V gene TRBV2 combines with J gene TRBJ1-3; D ambiguous. In germline, CDR1 is SNHLY, CDR2 FYNNEI. V lost 7 bases and J lost 0, with 10 bases in between. The CDR3 is made up of 14 amino acids. The CDR3 loop reads CASKQTTSGNTIYF. CDR3 nucleotide sequence: TGTGCCAGCAAACAGACTACCTCTGGAAACACCATATATTTT.

Here the CDR3 reads CASSSRDRGEESYNEQFF. The CDR3, as DNA: TGTGCCAGCAGCAGCCGGGACAGGGGAGAGGAGTCCTACAATGAGCAGTTCTTC. This chain uses TRBV5-4 with TRBJ2-1, with TRBD1 matching 10 bases. CDR1 and CDR2 (germline): SGHNT, YYREEE (reference sequence). V dropped 4 bases and J dropped 1; count of bases not matched to a gene: 11. This CDR3 has 18 residues.

This clone was counted only a few times. The rearrangement uses TRBV29-1 and TRBJ2-1, with TRBD2 identical over 7 bases. Losses at the gene ends were 0 bases for V and 9 bases for J; bases not matched to a gene: 11. Per germline, CDR1 SQVTM and CDR2 ANQGSEA. CDR3 length: 15 amino acids. The CDR3 DNA is TGCAGCGTTGAAGATTCTCGCGGGGGATTACTTGAGCAGTTCTTC. It specifies CSVEDSRGGLLEQFF.

The rearrangement links TRBV5-1 to TRBJ2-1, with 7 bases matching TRBD2. CDR1 is SGHRS and CDR2 is YFSETQ in the germline V gene. The CDR3 consists of 18 residues. Trimming cost V 2 bases and J 5 bases; bases outside gene matches: 16. CDR3 in amino acids: CASSLPRVAGDPDNEQFF. CDR3 nucleotide sequence: TGCGCCAGCAGCTTACCAAGGGTGGCGGGGGATCCCGACAATGAGCAGTTCTTC.

The rearrangement links TRBV30 to TRBJ2-1; TRBD1 aligns across 10 bases. This CDR3 contains 13 residues. The V gene's germline CDR1 is GTSNPN and CDR2 SVGIG (reference sequence). The DNA for the CDR3 is TGTGCTTGTGACAGGGGGCCTGGCAATGAGCAGTTCTTC. Its protein product is CACDRGPGNEQFF. Full variable domain (rest looked up from reference TRBV30 and TRBJ2-1): SQTIHQWPATLVQPVGSPLSLECTVEGTSNPNLYWYRQAAGRGLQLLFYSVGIGQISSEVPQNLSASRPQDRQFILSSKKLLLSDSGFYLCACDRGPGNEQFFGPGTRLTVL.

The CDR3 here is CASSTENTEAFF. The CDR3 DNA sequence: TGTGCCAGCAGTACAGAGAACACTGAAGCTTTCTTT. The chain joins TRBV6-1 to TRBJ1-1; D ambiguous. The CDR3 has 12 residues. V was cut by 5 bases and J by 1 base, with 5 bases left in between. The germline V gene has CDR1 MNHNS and CDR2 SASEGT.